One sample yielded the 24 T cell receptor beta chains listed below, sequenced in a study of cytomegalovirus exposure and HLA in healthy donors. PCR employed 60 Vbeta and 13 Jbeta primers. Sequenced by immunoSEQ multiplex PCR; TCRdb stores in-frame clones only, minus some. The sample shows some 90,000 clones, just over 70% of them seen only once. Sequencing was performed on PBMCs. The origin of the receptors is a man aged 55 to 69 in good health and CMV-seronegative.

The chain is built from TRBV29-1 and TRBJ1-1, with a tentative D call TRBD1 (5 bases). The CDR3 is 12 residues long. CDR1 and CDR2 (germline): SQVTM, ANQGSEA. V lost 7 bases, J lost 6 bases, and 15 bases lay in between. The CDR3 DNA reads TGCAGCGGGCTCGGGGGGGAGGCTGAAGCTTTCTTT. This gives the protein CSGLGGEAEAFF.

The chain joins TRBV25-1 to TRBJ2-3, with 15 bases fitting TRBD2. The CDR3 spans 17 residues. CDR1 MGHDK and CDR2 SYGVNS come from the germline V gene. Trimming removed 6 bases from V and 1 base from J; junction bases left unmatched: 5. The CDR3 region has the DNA TGTGCCAGCAGCTGGACTAGCGGGGGGGCTGGCACAGATACGCAGTATTTT. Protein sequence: CASSWTSGGAGTDTQYF.

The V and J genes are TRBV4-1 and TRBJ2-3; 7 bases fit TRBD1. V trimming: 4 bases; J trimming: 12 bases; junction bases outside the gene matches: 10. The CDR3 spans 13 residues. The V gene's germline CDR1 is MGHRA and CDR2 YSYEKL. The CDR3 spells CASSPTKGAPQYF. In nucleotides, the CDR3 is TGCGCCAGCAGCCCCACAAAGGGGGCTCCTCAGTATTTT.

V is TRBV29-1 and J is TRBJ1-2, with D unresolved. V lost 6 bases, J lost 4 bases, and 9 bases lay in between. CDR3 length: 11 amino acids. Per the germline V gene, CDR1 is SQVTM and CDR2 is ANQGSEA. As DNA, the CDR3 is TGCAGCGTCCAACGGAGCTATGGCTACACCTTC. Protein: CSVQRSYGYTF. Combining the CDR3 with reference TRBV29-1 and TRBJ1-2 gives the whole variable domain SAVISQKPSRDICQRGTSLTIQCQVDSQVTMMFWYRQQPGQSLTLIATANQGSEATYESGFVIDKFPISRPNLTFSTLTVSNMSPEDSSIYLCSVQRSYGYTFGSGTRLTVV.

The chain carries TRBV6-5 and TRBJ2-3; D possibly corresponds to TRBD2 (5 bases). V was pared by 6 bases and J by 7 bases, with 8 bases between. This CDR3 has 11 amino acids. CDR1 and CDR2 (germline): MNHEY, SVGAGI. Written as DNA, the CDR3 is TGTGCCAGCAGAACCGGGAATACGCAGTATTTT. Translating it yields CASRTGNTQYF.

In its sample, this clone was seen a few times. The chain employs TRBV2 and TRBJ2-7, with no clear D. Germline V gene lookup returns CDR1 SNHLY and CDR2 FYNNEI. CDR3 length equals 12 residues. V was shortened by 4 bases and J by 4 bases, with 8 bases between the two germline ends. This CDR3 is CASSGLRYEQYF. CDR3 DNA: TGTGCCAGCAGTGGCCTGAGATACGAGCAGTACTTC.

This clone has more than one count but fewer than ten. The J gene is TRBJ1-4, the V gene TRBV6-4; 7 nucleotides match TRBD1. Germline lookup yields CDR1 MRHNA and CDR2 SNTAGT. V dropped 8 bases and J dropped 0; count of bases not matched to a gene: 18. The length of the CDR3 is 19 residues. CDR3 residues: CASSISSRDRGATNEKLFF. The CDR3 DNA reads TGTGCCAGCTCGATTAGTTCCCGGGACAGAGGAGCAACTAATGAAAAACTGTTTTTT.

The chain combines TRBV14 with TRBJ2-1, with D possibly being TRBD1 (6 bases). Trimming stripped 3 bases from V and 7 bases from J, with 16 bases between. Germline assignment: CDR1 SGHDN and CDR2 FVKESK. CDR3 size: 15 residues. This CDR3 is CASSQNHRAWNEQFF. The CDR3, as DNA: TGTGCCAGCAGCCAGAACCACAGGGCTTGGAATGAGCAGTTCTTC.

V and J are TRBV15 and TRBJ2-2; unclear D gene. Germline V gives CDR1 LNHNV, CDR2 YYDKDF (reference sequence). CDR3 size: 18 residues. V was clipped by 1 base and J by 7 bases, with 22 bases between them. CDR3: CATSRVNSRIKTGGELFF. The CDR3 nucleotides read TGTGCCACCAGCAGAGTGAATTCGCGGATCAAAACGGGCGGGGAGCTGTTTTTT.

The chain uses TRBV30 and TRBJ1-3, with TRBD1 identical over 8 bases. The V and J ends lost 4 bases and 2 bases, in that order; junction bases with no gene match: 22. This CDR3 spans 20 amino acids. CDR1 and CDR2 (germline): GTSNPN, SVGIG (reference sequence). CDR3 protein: CAWTHRWQGARGTPGNTIYF. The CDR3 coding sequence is TGTGCCTGGACCCACCGTTGGCAGGGGGCGCGTGGTACCCCTGGAAACACCATATATTTT.

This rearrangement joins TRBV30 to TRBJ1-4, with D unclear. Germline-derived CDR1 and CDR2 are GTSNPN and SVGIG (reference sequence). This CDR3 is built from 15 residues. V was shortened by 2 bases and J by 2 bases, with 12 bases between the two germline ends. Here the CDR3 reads CAWSRNRGTNEKLFF. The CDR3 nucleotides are TGTGCCTGGAGTCGAAACAGAGGGACTAATGAAAAACTGTTTTTT.

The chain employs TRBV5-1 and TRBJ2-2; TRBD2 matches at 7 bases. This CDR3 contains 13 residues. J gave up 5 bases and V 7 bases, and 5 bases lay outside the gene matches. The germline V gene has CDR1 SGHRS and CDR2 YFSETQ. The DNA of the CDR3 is TGCGCCAGCGGGGGGGGTCGTACCGGGGAGCTGTTTTTT. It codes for CASGGGRTGELFF.

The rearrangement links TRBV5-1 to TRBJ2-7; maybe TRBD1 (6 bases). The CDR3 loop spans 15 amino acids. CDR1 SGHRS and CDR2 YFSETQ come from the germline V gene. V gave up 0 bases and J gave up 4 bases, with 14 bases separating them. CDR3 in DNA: TGCGCCAGCAGCTTGGAATTCGGACAGAGTTACGAGCAGTACTTC. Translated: CASSLEFGQSYEQYF.

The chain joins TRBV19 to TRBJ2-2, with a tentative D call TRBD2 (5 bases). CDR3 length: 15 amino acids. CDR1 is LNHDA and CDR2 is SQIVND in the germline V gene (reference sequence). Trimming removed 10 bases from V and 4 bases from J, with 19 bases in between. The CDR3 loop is CATLTPGRGTGELFF. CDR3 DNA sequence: TGTGCCACCCTGACTCCCGGCCGGGGCACCGGGGAGCTGTTTTTT.

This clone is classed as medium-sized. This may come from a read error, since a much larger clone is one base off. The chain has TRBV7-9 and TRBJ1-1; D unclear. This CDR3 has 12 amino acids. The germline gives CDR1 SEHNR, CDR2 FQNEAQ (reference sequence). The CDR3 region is CSSSADKNEAFF. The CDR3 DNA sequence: TGTTCCAGCAGCGCAGACAAGAATGAAGCTTTCTTT.

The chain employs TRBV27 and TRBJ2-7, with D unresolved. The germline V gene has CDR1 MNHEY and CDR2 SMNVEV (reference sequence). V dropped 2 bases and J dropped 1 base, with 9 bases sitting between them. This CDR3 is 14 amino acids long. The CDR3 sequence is CASSLNSPSYEQYF. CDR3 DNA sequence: TGTGCCAGCAGTTTAAACAGCCCGTCCTACGAGCAGTACTTC.

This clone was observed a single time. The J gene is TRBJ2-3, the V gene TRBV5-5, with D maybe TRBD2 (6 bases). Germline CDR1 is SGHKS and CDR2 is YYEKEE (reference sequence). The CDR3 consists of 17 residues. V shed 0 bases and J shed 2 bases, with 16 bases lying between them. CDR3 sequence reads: CASSLATRRGSTDTQYF. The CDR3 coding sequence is TGTGCCAGCAGCTTGGCGACCCGGAGGGGCTCCACAGATACGCAGTATTTT. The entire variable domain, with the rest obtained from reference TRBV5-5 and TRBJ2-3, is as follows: DAGVTQSPTHLIKTRGQQVTLRCSPISGHKSVSWYQQVLGQGPQFIFQYYEKEERGRGNFPDRFSARQFPNYSSELNVNALLLGDSALYLCASSLATRRGSTDTQYFGPGTRLTVL.

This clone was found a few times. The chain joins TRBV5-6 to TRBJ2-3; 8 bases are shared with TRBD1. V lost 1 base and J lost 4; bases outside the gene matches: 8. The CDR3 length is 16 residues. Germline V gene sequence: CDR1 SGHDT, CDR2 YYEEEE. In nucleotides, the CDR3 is TGTGCCAGCAGCTTGTATCGGACAGGGAACGCAGATACGCAGTATTTT. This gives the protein CASSLYRTGNADTQYF. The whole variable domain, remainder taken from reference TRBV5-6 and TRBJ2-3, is DAGVTQSPTHLIKTRGQQVTLRCSPKSGHDTVSWYQQALGQGPQFIFQYYEEEERQRGNFPDRFSGHQFPNYSSELNVNALLLGDSALYLCASSLYRTGNADTQYFGPGTRLTVL.

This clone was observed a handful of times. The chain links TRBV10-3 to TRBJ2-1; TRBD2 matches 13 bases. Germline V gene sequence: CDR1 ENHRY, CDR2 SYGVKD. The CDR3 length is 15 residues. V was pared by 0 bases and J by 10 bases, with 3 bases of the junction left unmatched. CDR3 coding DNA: TGTGCCATCAGTGAGTCGACTAGCGGGAGGAGGGAGCAGTTCTTC. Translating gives CAISESTSGRREQFF.

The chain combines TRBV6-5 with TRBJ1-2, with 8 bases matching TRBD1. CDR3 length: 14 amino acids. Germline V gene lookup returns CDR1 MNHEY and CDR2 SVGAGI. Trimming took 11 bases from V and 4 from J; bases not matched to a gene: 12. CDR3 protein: CAGTEQGESYGYTF. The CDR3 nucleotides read TGTGCCGGTACTGAACAGGGGGAAAGCTATGGCTACACCTTC.

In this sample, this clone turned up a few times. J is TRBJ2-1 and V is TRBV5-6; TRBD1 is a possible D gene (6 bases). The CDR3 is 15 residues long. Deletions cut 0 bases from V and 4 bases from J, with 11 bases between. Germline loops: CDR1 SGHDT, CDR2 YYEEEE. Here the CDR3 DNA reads TGTGCCAGCAGCTTGGGGGCAGGGGTTTACAATGAGCAGTTCTTC. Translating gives CASSLGAGVYNEQFF.

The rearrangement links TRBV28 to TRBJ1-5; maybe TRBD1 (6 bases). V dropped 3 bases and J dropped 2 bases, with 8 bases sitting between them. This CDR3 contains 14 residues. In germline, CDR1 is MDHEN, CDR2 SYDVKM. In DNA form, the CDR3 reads TGTGCCAGCAGTTTGGGACAACGCAATCAGCCCCAGCATTTT. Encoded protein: CASSLGQRNQPQHF. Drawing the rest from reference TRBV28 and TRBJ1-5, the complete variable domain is DVKVTQSSRYLVKRTGEKVFLECVQDMDHENMFWYRQDPGLGLRLIYFSYDVKMKEKGDIPEGYSVSREKKERFSLILESASTNQTSMYLCASSLGQRNQPQHFGDGTRLSIL.

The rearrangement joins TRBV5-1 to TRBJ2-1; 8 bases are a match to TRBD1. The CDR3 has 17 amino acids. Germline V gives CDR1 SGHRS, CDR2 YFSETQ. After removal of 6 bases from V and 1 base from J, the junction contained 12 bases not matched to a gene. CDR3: CASNTRPGQASYNEQFF. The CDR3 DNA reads TGCGCCAGCAACACCCGCCCGGGACAGGCTTCCTACAATGAGCAGTTCTTC.

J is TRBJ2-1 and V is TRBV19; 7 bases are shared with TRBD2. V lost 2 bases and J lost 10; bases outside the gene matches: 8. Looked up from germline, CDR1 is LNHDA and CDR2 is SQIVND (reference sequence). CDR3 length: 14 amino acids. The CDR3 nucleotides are TGTGCCAGTAGTATATCCACTAGCGCATTGGAGCAGTTCTTC. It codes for CASSISTSALEQFF.